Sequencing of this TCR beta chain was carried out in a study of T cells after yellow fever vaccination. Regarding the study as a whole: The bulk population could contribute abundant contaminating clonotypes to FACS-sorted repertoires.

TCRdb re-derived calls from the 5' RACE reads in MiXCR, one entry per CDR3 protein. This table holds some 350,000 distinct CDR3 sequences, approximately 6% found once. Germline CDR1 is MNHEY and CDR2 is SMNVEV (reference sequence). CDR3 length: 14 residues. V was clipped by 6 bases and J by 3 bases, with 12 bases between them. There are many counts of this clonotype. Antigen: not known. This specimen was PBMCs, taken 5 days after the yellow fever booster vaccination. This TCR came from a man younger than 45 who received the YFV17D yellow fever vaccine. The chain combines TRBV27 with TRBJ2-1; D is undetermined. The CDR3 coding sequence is TGTGCCAGCAGGACGGAAGACGGCTACAATGAGCAGTTCTTC. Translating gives CASRTEDGYNEQFF.